Listed here are 27 T cell receptor beta chains from one sample, sequenced in a study of blood T cell repertoires in COVID-19. Produced via immunoSEQ multiplex PCR; TCRdb's table is partial and in-frame only. The profile shows fewer than 300,000 clones, approximately 93% of them singletons. The material sequenced was peripheral blood. The source of these receptors is a young woman with COVID-19, enrolled during active disease.

On this clone: This sample also contains other DNA sequences that code for the same CDR3. The chain has TRBV5-1 and TRBJ1-5; the D is unclear. This CDR3 spans 13 amino acids. Trimming shortened V by 0 bases and J by 4 bases, and 5 bases separated the two germline ends. Germline loops: CDR1 SGHRS, CDR2 YFSETQ. The CDR3 sequence: CASSLDRNQPQHF. As DNA, the CDR3 is TGCGCCAGCAGCTTGGATCGGAATCAGCCCCAGCATTTT. Based on the CDR3 plus reference TRBV5-1 and TRBJ1-5, the full variable domain is KAGVTQTPRYLIKTRGQQVTLSCSPISGHRSVSWYQQTPGQGLQFLFEYFSETQRNKGNFPGRFSGRQFSNSRSEMNVSTLELGDSALYLCASSLDRNQPQHFGDGTRLSIL.

The chain recombines TRBV10-2 with TRBJ2-1, with 14 bases aligning to TRBD2. Germline CDR1 is WSHSY and CDR2 is SAAADI. The CDR3 loop spans 19 amino acids. Trimming took 8 bases from V and 1 from J; bases not matched to a gene: 13. CDR3 region: CASASPGLAGVGSYNEQFF. The CDR3 nucleotides are TGCGCCAGCGCATCTCCGGGACTAGCGGGAGTAGGATCCTACAATGAGCAGTTCTTC.

The chain couples TRBV11-2 to TRBJ2-1; the match to TRBD1 covers 8 bases. The germline V gene encodes CDR1 SGHAT and CDR2 FQNNGV. V was pared by 4 bases and J by 7 bases, with 3 bases of the junction left unmatched. This CDR3 has 13 residues. The CDR3 region has the DNA TGTGCCAGCAGCTCAGACAGGGGAAATGAGCAGTTCTTC. Translated, it gives CASSSDRGNEQFF. The full variable domain, its missing parts supplied by reference TRBV11-2 and TRBJ2-1, is EAGVAQSPRYKIIEKRQSVAFWCNPISGHATLYWYQQILGQGPKLLIQFQNNGVVDDSQLPKDRFSAERLKGVDSTLKIQPAKLEDSAVYLCASSSDRGNEQFFGPGTRLTVL.

The rearrangement joins TRBV19 to TRBJ2-1; 9 nucleotides agree with TRBD2. Trimming took 3 bases from V and 2 from J; bases not matched to a gene: 2. CDR1 and CDR2 (germline): LNHDA, SQIVND (reference sequence). The CDR3 totals 15 residues. CDR3 in amino acids: CASSMAGGPYNEQFF. DNA for the CDR3: TGTGCCAGTAGTATGGCGGGAGGGCCCTACAATGAGCAGTTCTTC.

V gene TRBV6-1 combines with J gene TRBJ1-2, with D possibly matching TRBD1 (5 bases). Trimming took off 3 bases at V and 8 bases at J, with 13 bases between the two ends. The CDR3 consists of 13 residues. The V gene's germline CDR1 is MNHNS and CDR2 SASEGT. The CDR3, as DNA: TGTGCCAGCAGTGAGGGGCCCGCGGCGGGCTACACCTTC. Residues: CASSEGPAAGYTF.

This chain links TRBV19 with TRBJ1-1; no reliable D call. CDR1 and CDR2 from the germline V gene are LNHDA and SQIVND (reference sequence). V lost 2 bases and J lost 1, with 11 bases in between. The CDR3 is 15 residues long. The chain's CDR3 is CASSIWSQGNTEAFF. CDR3 bases: TGTGCCAGTAGTATATGGAGCCAAGGGAACACTGAAGCTTTCTTT.

The chain recombines TRBV5-1 with TRBJ2-7; 11 nucleotides match TRBD2. In germline, CDR1 is SGHRS, CDR2 YFSETQ. CDR3 size: 15 residues. The J segment lost 2 bases and the V segment lost 0 bases, leaving 1 base of the junction unmatched. The CDR3 nucleotides read TGCGCCAGCAGCTTGGTAGCGGGAGGGACCTACGAGCAGTACTTC. This codes for CASSLVAGGTYEQYF.

With regard to this clone: In the same sample, other DNA sequences code for this CDR3. The rearrangement uses TRBV11-2 and TRBJ2-7; D remains unclear. CDR1 and CDR2 from the germline V gene are SGHAT and FQNNGV. This CDR3 is 11 amino acids long. V gave up 4 bases and J gave up 1 base, with 2 bases separating them. CDR3 bases: TGTGCCAGCAGCTCTTCCTACGAGCAGTACTTC. Translating gives CASSSSYEQYF.

This sequence joins TRBV27 and TRBJ1-2; D gene unclear. Germline CDR1 is MNHEY and CDR2 is SMNVEV (reference sequence). The CDR3 consists of 16 residues. V shed 0 bases and J shed 4 bases, with 15 bases lying between them. The CDR3 spells CASSLSPGERVYGYTF. CDR3 coding DNA: TGTGCCAGCAGTTTATCACCGGGAGAAAGAGTCTATGGCTACACCTTC.

The chain joins TRBV18 to TRBJ2-5, with 7 bases lining up with TRBD1. CDR1 and CDR2 (germline): KGHSH, LQKENI. V was clipped by 8 bases and J by 2 bases; unmatched bases: 5. This CDR3 spans 13 amino acids. As DNA, the CDR3 is TGTGCCAGCACTAGGGGGCAGCAAGAGACCCAGTACTTC. The encoded protein is CASTRGQQETQYF.

The V and J genes are TRBV12-5 and TRBJ2-3; perhaps TRBD1 as D (6 bases). This CDR3 is built from 15 residues. Between the trimmed V and J ends, which lost 1 base and 2 bases, there was a span of 10 bases. Germline V CDR1 and CDR2: LGHNT, FRNRAP. CDR3 sequence reads: CASGLDAGVTDTQYF. The CDR3 DNA follows: TGTGCTAGTGGTTTGGATGCAGGGGTCACAGATACGCAGTATTTT.

A few counts support this clone. The chain links TRBV6-5 to TRBJ2-7; D ambiguous. V was cut by 2 bases and J by 3 bases, with 8 bases left in between. This CDR3 contains 13 residues. Germline-derived CDR1 and CDR2 are MNHEY and SVGAGI. The CDR3 nucleotides are TGTGCCAGCAGTTACGGCGCAGGCTACGAGCAGTACTTC. This sequence encodes CASSYGAGYEQYF.

The chain carries TRBV15 and TRBJ1-3; TRBD1 might be the D (5 bases). This CDR3 has 14 amino acids. The ends were cut back, 6 bases at V and 3 bases at J, with 12 bases in the middle. Germline V gene sequence: CDR1 LNHNV, CDR2 YYDKDF (reference sequence). The CDR3 region has the DNA TGTGCCACCAGAGCGGGGGATAATGGAAACACCATATATTTT. Amino acids: CATRAGDNGNTIYF.

J is TRBJ2-3 and V is TRBV3-1 (or the pseudogene TRBV3-2), with D perhaps TRBD2 (5 bases). Germline V gene lookup returns CDR1 LGHDT and CDR2 YNNKEL (reference sequence). The ends were cut back, 4 bases at V and 0 bases at J, with 8 bases in the middle. This CDR3 has 14 residues. The CDR3: CASSRGPSTDTQYF. Here the CDR3 DNA reads TGTGCCAGCAGCCGAGGGCCTAGCACAGATACGCAGTATTTT.

This chain joins TRBV5-4 and TRBJ2-1; 7 positions match TRBD1. Germline CDR1 SGHNT, CDR2 YYREEE (reference sequence). The CDR3 is 15 residues long. After removal of 4 bases from V and 3 bases from J, the junction contained 7 bases not matched to a gene. Written as DNA, the CDR3 is TGTGCCAGCAGCGTTCGACAGGGATACTACAATGAGCAGTTCTTC. Amino acids: CASSVRQGYYNEQFF.

This chain connects TRBV19 to TRBJ2-1; TRBD2 matches at 11 bases. V was clipped by 6 bases and J by 0 bases; unmatched bases: 13. The germline gives CDR1 LNHDA, CDR2 SQIVND (reference sequence). The CDR3 has 19 residues. The CDR3 region is CASSQGLAVDLGSYNEQFF. CDR3 DNA: TGTGCCAGTAGCCAGGGACTAGCGGTCGACCTTGGCTCCTACAATGAGCAGTTCTTC. Based on the CDR3 plus reference TRBV19 and TRBJ2-1, the full variable domain is DGGITQSPKYLFRKEGQNVTLSCEQNLNHDAMYWYRQDPGQGLRLIYYSQIVNDFQKGDIAEGYSVSREKKESFPLTVTSAQKNPTAFYLCASSQGLAVDLGSYNEQFFGPGTRLTVL.

The chain has TRBV5-4 and TRBJ1-2, with 7 nucleotides matching TRBD1. V dropped 0 bases and J dropped 6; count of bases not matched to a gene: 8. Germline V gives CDR1 SGHNT, CDR2 YYREEE (reference sequence). The length of the CDR3 is 15 residues. The CDR3 region is CASSLGGETGNGYTF. The CDR3 nucleotides read TGTGCCAGCAGCTTGGGAGGAGAGACAGGGAATGGCTACACCTTC. The whole variable domain, filled in from reference TRBV5-4 and TRBJ1-2, reads ETGVTQSPTHLIKTRGQQVTLRCSSQSGHNTVSWYQQALGQGPQFIFQYYREEENGRGNFPPRFSGLQFPNYSSELNVNALELDDSALYLCASSLGGETGNGYTFGSGTRLTVV.

The V gene is TRBV6-5, the J gene TRBJ1-5; no clear D gene. The CDR3 covers 12 residues. Germline CDR1 and CDR2: MNHEY and SVGAGI. V lost 6 bases to trimming and J lost 4 bases, with 7 bases between them. The CDR3 coding sequence is TGTGCCAGCAGAGCGGGAAATCAGCCCCAGCATTTT. Residues: CASRAGNQPQHF.

The chain has TRBV27 and TRBJ1-5; a possible D gene is TRBD1 (6 bases). CDR1 is MNHEY and CDR2 is SMNVEV in the germline V gene (reference sequence). CDR3 length: 14 residues. V shed 8 bases and J shed 3 bases, with 14 bases lying between them. CDR3 coding DNA: TGTGCCAGCCGACCCGGACAGAACAATCAGCCCCAGCATTTT. The encoded protein is CASRPGQNNQPQHF.

This chain joins TRBV3-1 (or the pseudogene TRBV3-2) and TRBJ2-3; weak D call: TRBD2 (5 bases). The germline V gene encodes CDR1 LGHDT and CDR2 YNNKEL (reference sequence). V shed 4 bases and J shed 2 bases, with 13 bases lying between them. The CDR3 covers 15 residues. The CDR3 here is CASSPDFSNTDTQYF. As DNA, the CDR3 is TGTGCCAGCAGCCCGGACTTCTCGAACACAGATACGCAGTATTTT.

J is TRBJ1-2 and V is TRBV6-5, with D possibly matching TRBD1 (6 bases). The CDR3 is made up of 12 amino acids. Between the trimmed V and J ends, which lost 8 bases and 8 bases, there was a span of 15 bases. The germline V gene has CDR1 MNHEY and CDR2 SVGAGI. CDR3 nucleotide sequence: TGTGCCAGCTTTGGGGGGGCTGAAGGCTACACCTTC. The encoded protein is CASFGGAEGYTF.

The chain uses TRBV12-3 or TRBV12-4 and TRBJ1-6, with D possibly matching TRBD1 (5 bases). V lost 8 bases to trimming and J lost 7 bases, with 12 bases between them. The CDR3 covers 13 residues. The CDR3 spells CASSGLYNSPLHF. In DNA form, the CDR3 reads TGTGCCAGCTCAGGGCTCTACAATTCACCCCTCCACTTT.

The rearrangement joins TRBV18 to TRBJ1-5, with 9 nucleotides matching TRBD1. The CDR3 runs 14 residues. V dropped 5 bases and J dropped 8; count of bases not matched to a gene: 7. Germline assignment: CDR1 KGHSH and CDR2 LQKENI. CDR3 sequence: CASSSRDREEPQHF. CDR3 nucleotides: TGTGCCAGCTCATCCCGGGACAGGGAGGAGCCCCAGCATTTT. The full variable domain, rest sourced from reference TRBV18 and TRBJ1-5, is NAGVMQNPRHLVRRRGQEARLRCSPMKGHSHVYWYRQLPEEGLKFMVYLQKENIIDESGMPKERFSAEFPKEGPSILRIQQVVRGDSAAYFCASSSRDREEPQHFGDGTRLSIL.

The table lists this clone with a count of one. In nucleotides, the CDR3 is TGTGCCAGCAGTGCGGACCTAGCCCCCGAGCAGTACTTC. Translated, it gives CASSADLAPEQYF. The chain combines TRBV27 with TRBJ2-7, with a tentative D call TRBD2 (5 bases). Germline values: CDR1 MNHEY, CDR2 SMNVEV (reference sequence). The CDR3 is made up of 13 amino acids. The V gene lost 5 bases and the J gene lost 6 bases, with 14 bases spanning the gap.

The CDR3 sequence: CSVVGGASGNTIYF. The DNA of the CDR3 is TGCAGCGTTGTAGGGGGGGCATCTGGAAACACCATATATTTT. The J gene is TRBJ1-3, the V gene TRBV29-1; possible D gene TRBD1, 6 bases. CDR3 size: 14 residues. V was clipped by 4 bases and J by 1 base, with 11 bases between them. The germline V gene encodes CDR1 SQVTM and CDR2 ANQGSEA.

The genes are TRBV28 and TRBJ1-1; D perhaps matches TRBD1 (5 bases). This CDR3 has 16 amino acids. The ends were cut back, 3 bases at V and 1 base at J, with 15 bases in the middle. Germline loops: CDR1 MDHEN, CDR2 SYDVKM. The CDR3 sequence is CASSLLRQTRNTEAFF. The CDR3 DNA is TGTGCCAGCAGTTTGCTACGACAGACGAGGAACACTGAAGCTTTCTTT.

The chain links TRBV6-2 or TRBV6-3 to TRBJ1-5; unclear D gene. Germline values: CDR1 MNHEY, CDR2 SVGEGT. V shed 2 bases and J shed 7 bases, with 18 bases lying between them. The CDR3 has 16 amino acids. The CDR3: CASSYGLREVRQPQHF. In DNA form, the CDR3 reads TGTGCCAGCAGTTACGGGCTGAGGGAAGTGAGGCAGCCCCAGCATTTT.